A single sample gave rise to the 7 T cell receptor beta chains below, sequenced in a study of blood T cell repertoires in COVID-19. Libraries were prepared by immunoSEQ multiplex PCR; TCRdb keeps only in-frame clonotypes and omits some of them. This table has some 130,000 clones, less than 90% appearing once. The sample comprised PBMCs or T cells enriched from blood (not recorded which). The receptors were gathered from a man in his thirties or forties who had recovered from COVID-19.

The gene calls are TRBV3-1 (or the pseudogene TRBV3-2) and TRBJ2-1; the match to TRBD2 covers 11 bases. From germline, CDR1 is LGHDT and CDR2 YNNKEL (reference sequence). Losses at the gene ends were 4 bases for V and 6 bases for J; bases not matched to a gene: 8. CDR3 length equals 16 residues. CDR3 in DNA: TGTGCCAGCAGCCCCTATAGGCTAGCGGGAGGCAATGAGCAGTTCTTC. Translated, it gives CASSPYRLAGGNEQFF.

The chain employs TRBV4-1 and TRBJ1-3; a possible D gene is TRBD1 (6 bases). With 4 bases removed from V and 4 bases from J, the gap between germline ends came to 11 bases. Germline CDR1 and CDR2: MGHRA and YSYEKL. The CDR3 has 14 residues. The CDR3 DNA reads TGCGCCAGCAGCCCTACAGGGCTCGGAAACACCATATATTTT. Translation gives CASSPTGLGNTIYF.

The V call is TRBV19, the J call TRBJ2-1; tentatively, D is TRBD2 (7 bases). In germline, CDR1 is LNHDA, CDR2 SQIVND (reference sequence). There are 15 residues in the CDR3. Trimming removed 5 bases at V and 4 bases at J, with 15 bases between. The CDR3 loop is CASSWGGEAYNEQFF. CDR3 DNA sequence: TGTGCCAGTAGTTGGGGGGGCGAGGCTTACAATGAGCAGTTCTTC.

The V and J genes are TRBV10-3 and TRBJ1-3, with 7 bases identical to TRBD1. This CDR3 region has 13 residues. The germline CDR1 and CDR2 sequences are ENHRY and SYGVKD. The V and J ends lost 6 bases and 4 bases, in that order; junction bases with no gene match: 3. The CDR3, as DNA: TGTGCCATCAGCACAGGGGCGGGAAACACCATATATTTT. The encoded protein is CAISTGAGNTIYF.

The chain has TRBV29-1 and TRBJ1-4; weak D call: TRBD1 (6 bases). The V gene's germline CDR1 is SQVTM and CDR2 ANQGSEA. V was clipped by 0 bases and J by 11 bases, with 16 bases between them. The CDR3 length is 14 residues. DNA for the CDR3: TGCAGCGTTGAAGATCGGGGGGCCGGACAGAAACTGTTTTTT. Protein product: CSVEDRGAGQKLFF.

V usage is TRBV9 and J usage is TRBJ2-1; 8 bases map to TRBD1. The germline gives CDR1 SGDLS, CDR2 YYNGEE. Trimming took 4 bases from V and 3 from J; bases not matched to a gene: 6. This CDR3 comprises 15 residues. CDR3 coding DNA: TGTGCCAGCAGCTCACGACAGGGGAGCTACAATGAGCAGTTCTTC. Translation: CASSSRQGSYNEQFF.

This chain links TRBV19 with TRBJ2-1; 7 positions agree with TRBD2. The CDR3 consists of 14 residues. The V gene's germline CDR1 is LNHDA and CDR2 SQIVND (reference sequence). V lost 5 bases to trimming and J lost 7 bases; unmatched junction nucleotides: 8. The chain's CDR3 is CASSWSSGVNEQFF. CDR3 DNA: TGTGCCAGTAGTTGGTCTAGCGGAGTAAATGAGCAGTTCTTC. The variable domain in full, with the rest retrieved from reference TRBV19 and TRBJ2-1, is DGGITQSPKYLFRKEGQNVTLSCEQNLNHDAMYWYRQDPGQGLRLIYYSQIVNDFQKGDIAEGYSVSREKKESFPLTVTSAQKNPTAFYLCASSWSSGVNEQFFGPGTRLTVL.